These 24 T cell receptor beta chains share one sample of origin, sequenced in a study of shared clonotypes between healthy human individuals. Some clones are missing from TCRdb's copy, which holds only in-frame ones; the method was immunoSEQ multiplex PCR. The data hold roughly 1.4 million clones, with about 98.5% observed a single time. The sequenced sample was naive CD4+ T cells sorted from blood. Subset defined: CD45RA+ positively selected. The receptors come from a young man in good health.

The genes are TRBV6-5 and TRBJ2-3; D unclear. CDR1 is MNHEY and CDR2 is SVGAGI in the germline V gene. V lost 3 bases and J 1 base, leaving 8 bases between the germline ends. The CDR3 is made up of 14 amino acids. The CDR3 DNA follows: TGTGCCAGCAGTTATCAGATCGGCACAGATACGCAGTATTTT. Translation: CASSYQIGTDTQYF.

The chain couples TRBV5-1 to TRBJ2-3; 8 nucleotides match TRBD2. This CDR3 has 17 amino acids. V shed 2 bases and J 1 base; nucleotides not matched to a gene: 9. Per germline, CDR1 SGHRS and CDR2 YFSETQ. The CDR3 protein is CASSFAVAGLGTDTQYF. CDR3 nucleotides: TGCGCCAGCAGCTTCGCAGTAGCGGGATTGGGCACAGATACGCAGTATTTT.

This sequence joins TRBV11-3 and TRBJ2-2; 10 positions match TRBD2. This CDR3 is built from 16 residues. Trimming at V came to 2 bases and at J to 9 bases, leaving 9 bases not matched to a gene. Germline V lookup: CDR1 SGHNT, CDR2 YENEEA. CDR3 loop: CASSLTSGRAGRELFF. CDR3 in DNA: TGTGCCAGCAGCTTAACGAGCGGGAGGGCCGGGAGGGAGCTGTTTTTT.

V usage is TRBV5-6 and J usage is TRBJ2-5, with D maybe TRBD2 (5 bases). The ends were cut back, 3 bases at V and 0 bases at J, with 9 bases in the middle. This CDR3 contains 14 residues. Germline V gene lookup returns CDR1 SGHDT and CDR2 YYEEEE. Here the CDR3 DNA reads TGTGCCAGCAGCTCCGGACTGAACCAAGAGACCCAGTACTTC. Amino acid sequence: CASSSGLNQETQYF.

Concerning this clone: The same CDR3 also results from other DNA sequences found in this sample. The V gene is TRBV18, the J gene TRBJ2-3; D ambiguous. V gave up 3 bases and J gave up 5 bases, with 6 bases separating them. CDR3 length equals 12 residues. The germline CDR1 and CDR2 sequences are KGHSH and LQKENI. In DNA form, the CDR3 reads TGTGCCAGCTCACCCACTGAAGATACGCAGTATTTT. It codes for CASSPTEDTQYF.

J is TRBJ2-3 and V is TRBV7-6, with D possibly TRBD2 on 5 matching bases. V was clipped by 2 bases and J by 2 bases, with 20 bases between them. CDR1 and CDR2 (germline): SGHVS, FNYEAQ. This CDR3 spans 18 amino acids. The CDR3 DNA reads as TGTGCCAGCAGCTTATTTCCCCCCCCTTCCGGGGTCACAGATACGCAGTATTTT. It specifies CASSLFPPPSGVTDTQYF.

J is TRBJ2-1 and V is TRBV18, with D possibly matching TRBD1 (5 bases). Germline values: CDR1 KGHSH, CDR2 LQKENI. The CDR3 loop spans 15 amino acids. Trimming removed 4 bases from V and 0 bases from J, with 10 bases in between. The CDR3 bases are TGTGCCAGCTCACTCCAGGGTTTCTCCTACAATGAGCAGTTCTTC. This encodes CASSLQGFSYNEQFF.

The V call is TRBV7-2, the J call TRBJ1-2; 9 bases line up with TRBD1. Trimming cost V 5 bases and J 1 base; bases outside gene matches: 8. Germline V gene sequence: CDR1 SGHTA, CDR2 FQGNSA. CDR3 length: 16 amino acids. The CDR3 nucleotides read TGTGCCAGCAGCCTCATGGACAGGGGTGGTAACTATGGCTACACCTTC. Translation gives CASSLMDRGGNYGYTF.

The V and J genes are TRBV9 and TRBJ2-1; the D gene is possibly TRBD2 (5 bases). Trimming removed 0 bases from V and 0 bases from J, with 10 bases in between. CDR3 length: 16 residues. Per germline, CDR1 SGDLS and CDR2 YYNGEE. The CDR3 DNA is TGTGCCAGCAGCGTAGCCGGGAAGAGCTCCTACAATGAGCAGTTCTTC. This translates into CASSVAGKSSYNEQFF.

The chain carries TRBV25-1 and TRBJ2-5, with D perhaps TRBD1 (6 bases). The CDR3 extends over 13 amino acids. Germline V CDR1 and CDR2: MGHDK, SYGVNS. The V gene lost 4 bases and the J gene lost 4 bases, with 10 bases spanning the gap. Here the CDR3 reads CASSGQVIETQYF. The CDR3 nucleotides are TGTGCCAGCAGTGGACAGGTCATAGAGACCCAGTACTTC.

V is TRBV10-3 and J is TRBJ2-7; D may match TRBD1 or TRBD2 (5 bases each). V was cut by 3 bases and J by 12 bases, with 15 bases left in between. From germline, CDR1 is ENHRY and CDR2 SYGVKD. This CDR3 is built from 12 residues. The chain's CDR3 is CAISDQLAGAYF. In nucleotides, the CDR3 is TGTGCCATCAGTGACCAACTCGCCGGGGCGTACTTC.

Only one count was recorded for this clone. The rearrangement joins TRBV25-1 to TRBJ2-7; D is unresolved. The germline V and J ends were trimmed by 3 bases and 3 bases, with 12 bases remaining between them. The CDR3 spans 14 residues. CDR1 and CDR2 from the germline V gene are MGHDK and SYGVNS. The CDR3 reads CASSDPGPLYEQYF. The CDR3 DNA reads TGTGCCAGCAGTGACCCAGGACCGCTCTACGAGCAGTACTTC.

V is TRBV20-1 and J is TRBJ2-1; D not resolved. The length of the CDR3 is 11 residues. Germline loops: CDR1 DFQATT, CDR2 SNEGSKA (reference sequence). Trimming took 1 base from V and 9 from J, leaving 7 bases between them. CDR3: CSARAAGEQFF. CDR3 DNA sequence: TGCAGTGCTAGAGCCGCCGGTGAGCAGTTCTTC.

As to this clone: At one end the junction does not follow the germline gene, possibly because of a read error. The chain has TRBV18 and TRBJ2-5; unclear D gene. This CDR3 contains 15 residues. Germline lookup yields CDR1 KGHSH and CDR2 LQKENI. In DNA, the CDR3 is TGTGCCAGCTCACCAGGTGGTAGTGCACAAGGGACCCAGTACTTC. Protein product: CASSPGGSAQGTQYF.

V usage is TRBV11-1 and J usage is TRBJ2-5; D uncertain. Germline V gene data show CDR1 as SGHAT and CDR2 as FQDESV (reference sequence). The length of the CDR3 is 14 residues. V dropped 5 bases and J dropped 4 bases, with 14 bases sitting between them. CDR3 coding DNA: TGTGCCAGCAGCCCAAGTGCCCTGAGAGAGACCCAGTACTTC. This sequence encodes CASSPSALRETQYF.

The rearrangement joins TRBV4-1 to TRBJ2-3; D remains unclear. The CDR3 length is 15 residues. Germline CDR1 MGHRA, CDR2 YSYEKL. The V end was cut by 0 bases, the J end by 1 base, with 8 bases between. The CDR3 reads CASSQDFQGTDTQYF. The CDR3, as DNA: TGCGCCAGCAGCCAAGATTTCCAGGGCACAGATACGCAGTATTTT.

The gene calls are TRBV29-1 and TRBJ2-7; 11 bases align to TRBD1. There are 17 residues in the CDR3. The V segment lost 4 bases and the J segment 1 base; nucleotides outside the gene matches: 12. The germline gives CDR1 SQVTM, CDR2 ANQGSEA. The CDR3 region has the DNA TGCAGCGTTGGGGGACTGTACGGACAGGGGGCTTCCTACGAGCAGTACTTC. It encodes CSVGGLYGQGASYEQYF.

The chain links TRBV25-1 to TRBJ2-7, with no clear D. Trimming took 5 bases from V and 6 from J, leaving 17 bases between them. Germline CDR1 reads MGHDK; CDR2 reads SYGVNS. This CDR3 is built from 14 residues. The CDR3: CASSKEQALPEQYF. CDR3 nucleotide sequence: TGTGCCAGCAGTAAGGAACAAGCCCTTCCCGAGCAGTACTTC.

V is TRBV10-3 and J is TRBJ2-3, with 8 bases lining up with TRBD2. In germline, CDR1 is ENHRY, CDR2 SYGVKD. This CDR3 contains 15 residues. With V trimmed by 5 bases and J by 3 bases, 7 bases remained unmatched. CDR3 in DNA: TGTGCCATCAGTATGTCGGCTAGCGGGACAGATACGCAGTATTTT. It codes for CAISMSASGTDTQYF.

The genes are TRBV29-1 and TRBJ1-1; the D gene is possibly TRBD1 (5 bases). Trimming removed 7 bases at V and 7 bases at J, with 10 bases between. Germline V lookup: CDR1 SQVTM, CDR2 ANQGSEA. The CDR3 sequence is 10 residues long. In nucleotides, the CDR3 is TGCAGCGCAGGGACGGATGAAGCTTTCTTT. Protein product: CSAGTDEAFF. Variable domain in full (rest from reference TRBV29-1 and TRBJ1-1): SAVISQKPSRDICQRGTSLTIQCQVDSQVTMMFWYRQQPGQSLTLIATANQGSEATYESGFVIDKFPISRPNLTFSTLTVSNMSPEDSSIYLCSAGTDEAFFGQGTRLTVV.

This chain joins TRBV6-1 and TRBJ2-2, with 7 bases fitting TRBD2. V lost 6 bases and J lost 1; bases outside the gene matches: 5. The CDR3 runs to 15 residues. Per the germline V gene, CDR1 is MNHNS and CDR2 is SASEGT. The CDR3 nucleotides read TGTGCCAGCAGCTCGACTAGCTGGAACACCGGGGAGCTGTTTTTT. Protein product: CASSSTSWNTGELFF.

V usage is TRBV2 and J usage is TRBJ2-2; D uncertain. Between the trimmed V and J ends, which lost 8 bases and 2 bases, there was a span of 6 bases. There are 12 residues in the CDR3. Germline values: CDR1 SNHLY, CDR2 FYNNEI. The CDR3 reads CASVRNTGELFF. CDR3 DNA: TGTGCCAGCGTCCGAAACACCGGGGAGCTGTTTTTT.

The rearrangement uses TRBV25-1 and TRBJ2-7, with D tentatively TRBD1 (6 bases). The V and J ends lost 1 base and 6 bases respectively, with 13 bases between them. This CDR3 has 14 residues. CDR1 is MGHDK and CDR2 is SYGVNS in the germline V gene. The CDR3 region is CASSESGVRAEQYF. As DNA, the CDR3 is TGTGCCAGCAGTGAATCAGGGGTCCGCGCCGAGCAGTACTTC.

V usage is TRBV23-1 and J usage is TRBJ1-4; TRBD1 might be the D (6 bases). TRBV23-1 is an ORF for which the function is uncertain. Trimming cost V 8 bases and J 3 bases, with 10 bases left between them. The CDR3 loop spans 13 amino acids. DNA for the CDR3: TGCGCCAGCGGGGGCGTCCCTAATGAAAAACTGTTTTTT. Translated: CASGGVPNEKLFF.